This T cell receptor (beta chain) is drawn from a study of blood T cell repertoires in COVID-19. Participants were aged roughly 18 to 100 years from around 25 US areas. Participants' own reports of clinical history determined their cohort assignment. During the 2 weeks before they entered the study, exposed participants had met someone with a PCR-confirmed or clinician-diagnosed COVID-19 case. Germline assignment: CDR1 SGHTA and CDR2 FQGTGA. J lost 5 bases, V lost 0 bases, and 11 bases had no gene match. The CDR3 consists of 18 residues. Clones were sequenced by immunoSEQ multiplex PCR, and TCRdb holds only the in-frame ones, with some missing. The table has 320,000 or so clones, 85% seen once.

Sequencing used PBMCs or T cells enriched from blood (not recorded which). The TCR originated in a woman under 40 who had been exposed to COVID-19. The chain combines TRBV7-3 with TRBJ2-1; 9 bases fit TRBD2. In nucleotides, the CDR3 is TGTGCCAGCAGCTTAACGCGTGGTAGCGGGAGTAGGGACAATGAGCAGTTCTTC. Its protein is CASSLTRGSGSRDNEQFF.